Listed here are 18 T cell receptor beta chains from one sample, sequenced in a study of read filtering for tumor transcriptome and immune sequencing. The library was built from about 0.4 ug RNA with molecular barcoded adaptors for alpha/delta and beta/gamma chains. A single record per CDR3 protein comes from TCRdb applying MiXCR to the reads. The table records under 150,000 distinct CDR3 sequences, less than 15% of them present only once. The source material was a population of CD138-negative cells sorted from bone marrow. Receptors were obtained from a donor aged 40 or older with multiple myeloma.

This clonotype was observed many times. V usage is TRBV24-1 and J usage is TRBJ2-1; 14 bases agree with TRBD2. Trimming removed 3 bases from V and 7 bases from J; junction bases left unmatched: 7. The V gene's germline CDR1 is KGHDR and CDR2 SFDVKD. This CDR3 contains 17 residues. CDR3 DNA: TGTGCCACCAGTGATCGCTTGGGACTAGCGGGAGTGAATGAGCAGTTCTTC. Protein: CATSDRLGLAGVNEQFF.

This clonotype was picked up many times. CDR3 DNA sequence: TGTGCCAGCTTTCGGGACAGGGGACGAGCAGATACGCAGTATTTT. Amino acids: CASFRDRGRADTQYF. The chain couples TRBV6-2 or TRBV6-3 to TRBJ2-3; 10 nucleotides match TRBD1. Germline CDR1 MNHEY, CDR2 SVGEGT. This CDR3 has 15 amino acids. V gave up 8 bases and J gave up 4 bases; unmatched junction bases: 9.

This clonotype has ten or more counts. The chain uses TRBV11-2 and TRBJ2-5; D is possibly TRBD2 (5 bases). CDR1 and CDR2 (germline): SGHAT, FQNNGV. Between the trimmed V and J ends, which lost 5 bases and 5 bases, there was a span of 12 bases. The CDR3 has 13 amino acids. This CDR3 is CASSPGSRETQYF. The CDR3 nucleotides read TGTGCCAGCAGCCCTGGGAGCAGGGAGACCCAGTACTTC.

By share, this clonotype ranks as medium-sized (0.01 to 0.1%). The V gene is TRBV7-8, the J gene TRBJ2-1; 11 bases are a match to TRBD2. In germline, CDR1 is SGHVS, CDR2 FQNEAQ. After removal of 5 bases from V and 8 bases from J, the junction contained 8 bases not matched to a gene. The CDR3 contains 15 residues. Here the CDR3 reads CASSILAGDFHEQFF. In DNA form, the CDR3 reads TGTGCCAGCAGCATACTAGCGGGAGACTTCCATGAGCAGTTCTTC. Based on the CDR3 plus reference TRBV7-8 and TRBJ2-1, the full variable domain is GAGVSQSPRYKVAKRGQDVALRCDPISGHVSLFWYQQALGQGPEFLTYFQNEAQLDKSGLPSDRFFAERPEGSVSTLKIQRTQQEDSAVYLCASSILAGDFHEQFFGPGTRLTVL.

For this clonotype: This is likely a read error, given that the CDR3 carries no conserved phenylalanine or tryptophan at its end. The limits of the CDR3 on the DNA are not certain, so only TCRdb's listed CDR3 is given. The genes are TRBV7-2 and TRBJ2-1; the table assigns TRBD2, which was not confirmed against the DNA. Both ends counted, the CDR3 spans 17 residues. Germline CDR1 SGHTA, CDR2 FQGNSA. The CDR3 spells CASSSTSGRSSYNEQIC.

This clonotype was seen ten or more times. The chain couples TRBV6-5 to TRBJ2-3; 7 positions agree with TRBD2. V gave up 4 bases and J gave up 3 bases; unmatched junction bases: 7. Germline CDR1 MNHEY, CDR2 SVGAGI. The CDR3 has 15 amino acids. As DNA, the CDR3 is TGTGCCAGCAGTTCGCGACTAGCAGTTACAGATACGCAGTATTTT. This sequence encodes CASSSRLAVTDTQYF.

The gene calls are TRBV20-1 and TRBJ1-5, with D possibly matching TRBD1 (6 bases). This CDR3 contains 12 residues. V shed 0 bases and J shed 6 bases, with 6 bases lying between them. Germline V CDR1 and CDR2: DFQATT, SNEGSKA (reference sequence). The CDR3 protein is CSAREGAQPQHF. The CDR3 DNA is TGCAGTGCTAGAGAGGGGGCTCAGCCCCAGCATTTT.

V gene TRBV24-1 combines with J gene TRBJ2-2; tentative D call: TRBD1 (6 bases). The CDR3 covers 15 residues. Trimming left V 2 bases short and J 6 bases short, with 12 bases between. CDR1 is KGHDR, CDR2 SFDVKD, per germline. The CDR3 DNA sequence: TGTGCCACCAGTGATTCTGGCAGGGGCGCCGGGGAGCTGTTTTTT. This encodes CATSDSGRGAGELFF.

In this sample, this clonotype turned up many times. The chain joins TRBV7-8 to TRBJ1-1; D gene uncertain. The CDR3 sequence is 19 residues long. Trimming shortened V by 2 bases and J by 1 base, and 23 bases separated the two germline ends. Germline CDR1 reads SGHVS; CDR2 reads FQNEAQ. The chain's CDR3 is CASSLISALGTIANTEAFF. CDR3 sequence (DNA): TGTGCCAGCAGCTTAATCAGTGCCTTAGGTACTATCGCGAACACTGAAGCTTTCTTT.

This clonotype came up many times. The V gene is TRBV4-2, the J gene TRBJ2-1; D is possibly TRBD1 (5 bases). In germline, CDR1 is LGHNA, CDR2 YNFKEQ. V was trimmed by 0 bases and J by 1 base, leaving 13 bases between them. This CDR3 spans 17 amino acids. CDR3 sequence (DNA): TGTGCCAGCAGCCAAGAAGGCTCAGGGCCTTCCTACAATGAGCAGTTCTTC. This codes for CASSQEGSGPSYNEQFF.

In this sample, this clonotype turned up many times. V and J are TRBV20-1 and TRBJ2-3; 8 bases line up with TRBD2. Trimming took 6 bases from V and 4 from J; bases not matched to a gene: 9. CDR1 and CDR2 from the germline V gene are DFQATT and SNEGSKA (reference sequence). The CDR3 has 14 residues. Written as DNA, the CDR3 is TGCAGTGCCACGGACGGACTAGCCGCAGATACGCAGTATTTT. Its protein product is CSATDGLAADTQYF.

This clonotype was seen a handful of times. The chain joins TRBV20-1 to TRBJ2-5; 8 nucleotides agree with TRBD1. This CDR3 region has 10 residues. V was clipped by 6 bases and J by 7 bases; unmatched bases: 1. Germline V gene lookup returns CDR1 DFQATT and CDR2 SNEGSKA (reference sequence). CDR3 protein: CSADRGTQYF. DNA of the CDR3: TGCAGTGCCGACAGGGGGACCCAGTACTTC.

The CDR3 coding sequence is TGCGCCAGCACGGGACAGGGGGCCTATCAGCCCCAGCATTTT. It encodes CASTGQGAYQPQHF. The chain links TRBV10-2 to TRBJ1-5, with 12 bases identical to TRBD1. The germline V gene encodes CDR1 WSHSY and CDR2 SAAADI. V was pared by 7 bases and J by 5 bases, with 3 bases of the junction left unmatched. This CDR3 is built from 14 residues.

The table lists this clonotype with many counts. This chain links TRBV5-1 with TRBJ2-7; D possibly matches TRBD1 or TRBD2 (5 bases each). The CDR3 covers 17 residues. The V gene lost 0 bases and the J gene lost 4 bases, with 20 bases spanning the gap. The germline gives CDR1 SGHRS, CDR2 YFSETQ. This CDR3 is CASSLVGTVDLLYEQYF. In DNA form, the CDR3 reads TGCGCCAGCAGCTTGGTCGGGACGGTGGACCTTCTATACGAGCAGTACTTC.

This clonotype has ten or more counts. This chain uses TRBV15 with TRBJ1-1; 10 bases align to TRBD1. Trimming at V came to 8 bases and at J to 4 bases, leaving 4 bases not matched to a gene. From germline, CDR1 is LNHNV and CDR2 YYDKDF (reference sequence). The CDR3 has 13 residues. This chain's CDR3 is CATGTGESTEAFF. The CDR3 DNA follows: TGTGCCACCGGGACAGGGGAAAGCACTGAAGCTTTCTTT.

A word on this clonotype: Mismatch with germline at one junction end may stem from a read error. The chain links TRBV4-1 to TRBJ2-3, with TRBD2 as a possible D gene (6 bases). Germline loops: CDR1 MGHRA, CDR2 YSYEKL. This CDR3 spans 13 amino acids. The DNA for the CDR3 is TGTGCCAGCAGACAAGATCGGGAGGATACGCAGTATTTT. Translating gives CASRQDREDTQYF.

This chain links TRBV5-5 with TRBJ2-3; 15 bases fit TRBD2. The CDR3 loop spans 18 amino acids. V lost 1 base to trimming and J lost 4 bases; unmatched junction nucleotides: 7. Germline-derived CDR1 and CDR2 are SGHKS and YYEKEE (reference sequence). CDR3 nucleotides: TGTGCCAGCAGCTTGACTCGGACTAGCGGGAGGGGCGCAGATACGCAGTATTTT. Translated, it gives CASSLTRTSGRGADTQYF.

This clonotype was detected many times. This sequence joins TRBV29-1 and TRBJ2-2, with TRBD2 matching over 8 bases. Germline loops: CDR1 SQVTM, CDR2 ANQGSEA. The length of the CDR3 is 16 residues. V lost 4 bases, J lost 7 bases, and 14 bases stayed unmatched. Here the CDR3 reads CSVASRAGVGGGELFF. The CDR3 nucleotides are TGCAGCGTTGCCTCCCGAGCGGGAGTAGGTGGCGGGGAGCTGTTTTTT.